This TCR beta chain was captured by sequencing in a study of control samples from healthy donors and cancer patients. The CDR3 sequence is 16 residues long. CDR1 and CDR2 (germline): SGHTA, FQGNSA. The V and J ends lost 4 bases and 6 bases, in that order; junction bases with no gene match: 9. The assay was immunoSEQ multiplex PCR, and TCRdb's table has in-frame clones only and misses some. The sample includes 70,000 to 75,000 clones, over 85% of them seen just once. This clonotype was sampled from a man aged 55 to 70 with lung cancer. Material: PBMCs. V is TRBV7-2 and J is TRBJ1-6; 7 bases map to TRBD1. The CDR3 bases are TGTGCCAGCAGCTCGAATCCGGGACAGATTAATTCACCCCTCCACTTT. Translating it yields CASSSNPGQINSPLHF.